This is a list of T cell receptor beta chains from one sample in a study of regulatory T cells in long-lasting Graves disease. TCRdb used MiXCR to reprocess the multiplex PCR reads, holding one entry per CDR3 protein. The sample includes around 500,000 distinct CDR3 sequences, about 16% of them seen just once. This sample also belongs to another study, concerning T cells in Graves' hyperthyroidism and ophthalmopathy.

The material was peripheral blood mononuclear cells (PBMCs), obtained at new diagnosis, from a patient treated with antithyroid drugs. These receptors were taken from a woman aged 35-60 years with Graves disease. The CDR3 runs from the conserved cysteine through the conserved F or W. Each record gives: CDR3 DNA, CDR3 protein, D gene, V gene, clone size, CDR3 length, J gene. D genes are given only for firm matches. A clone size is listed for some rows: how often the clone was seen (once, few, many), or a class if it is expanded.

DNA: TGTGCCATCGAGCGGGCGGGGCTATACAATGAGCAGTTCTTC
CDR3: CAIERAGLYNEQFF
D: .
V: TRBV12-3/TRBV12-4
size: few
length: 14
J: TRBJ2-1

DNA: TGTGCCAGCAGTTCACCGGGGGATTCACCCCTCCACTTT
CDR3: CASSSPGDSPLHF
D: .
V: TRBV12-3/TRBV12-4
size: many
length: 13
J: TRBJ1-6

DNA: TGCAGTGCTAGAAGCACTGAAGGTACAGATACGCAGTATTTT
CDR3: CSARSTEGTDTQYF
D: .
V: TRBV20-1
size: many
length: 14
J: TRBJ2-3

DNA: TGTGCCAGCTCAAAACTAGCGGGGGACCTCACAGATACGCAGTATTTT
CDR3: CASSKLAGDLTDTQYF
D: TRBD2
V: TRBV18
size: many
length: 16
J: TRBJ2-3

DNA: TGTGCCAGCAGTTACGGGACGGCAGCGGATCAGCCCCAGCATTTT
CDR3: CASSYGTAADQPQHF
D: .
V: TRBV6-2/TRBV6-3
size: many
length: 15
J: TRBJ1-5

DNA: TGTGCCGGACCGGGGGGCCACAATGAGCAGTTCTTC
CDR3: CAGPGGHNEQFF
D: .
V: TRBV30
size: many
length: 12
J: TRBJ2-1

DNA: TGTGCCAGCAGCTCGACAGGGGCCTATAATTCACCCCTCCACTTT
CDR3: CASSSTGAYNSPLHF
D: TRBD1
V: TRBV3-1
size: .
length: 15
J: TRBJ1-6

DNA: TGTGCCAGCAGCGTCCTCGGGACCTCCTCCGGCAATGAGCAGTTCTTC
CDR3: CASSVLGTSSGNEQFF
D: .
V: TRBV9
size: .
length: 16
J: TRBJ2-1

DNA: TGTGCCAGCTCACCGAGGGGGACACTGGACACTGAAGCTTTCTTT
CDR3: CASSPRGTLDTEAFF
D: .
V: TRBV18
size: many
length: 15
J: TRBJ1-1

DNA: TGTGCCAGCAGTTTCCTCTCGGCAGATACGCAGTATTTT
CDR3: CASSFLSADTQYF
D: .
V: TRBV12-3/TRBV12-4
size: many
length: 13
J: TRBJ2-3

DNA: TGTGCCAGCAGTCTCCGACAGGGAAGTGGCGAGCAGTACTTC
CDR3: CASSLRQGSGEQYF
D: TRBD1
V: TRBV28
size: many
length: 14
J: TRBJ2-7

DNA: TGCAGTGCTCCCTCTTTAGCGGGGGCCCCCACAGATACGCAGTATTTT
CDR3: CSAPSLAGAPTDTQYF
D: TRBD2
V: TRBV20-1
size: few
length: 16
J: TRBJ2-3

DNA: TGCAGTGCTAGAGATCTCAATGGCTACACCTTC
CDR3: CSARDLNGYTF
D: .
V: TRBV20-1
size: .
length: 11
J: TRBJ1-2

DNA: TGCAGTGCTAGAGAATACGGACAGGGACACAATGAGCAGTTCTTC
CDR3: CSAREYGQGHNEQFF
D: TRBD1
V: TRBV20-1
size: .
length: 15
J: TRBJ2-1